This T cell receptor (beta chain) comes out of a study of blood T cell repertoires in COVID-19. Overall study context: Samples taken during acute and convalescent COVID-19 were collected in the United States, Italy and Spain. T cells, B-cell-depleted T cells, or PBMCs provided the cDNA or gDNA that served as material.

Per the original methods: Quantification of nucleated cells was approximated via reference gene primer amplification. Here immunoSEQ multiplex PCR was the method, and the copy in TCRdb shows in-frame clones only, minus some. The DNA was the basis for D and trimming; V, J and clone size are from that table. The sample contains under 100,000 clones, around four fifths of which appear only once. The receptor comes from a woman aged 70-85 years with active or convalescent COVID-19. The specimen was peripheral blood.

CDR3 DNA: TGTGCCAGCAGTTACTCGGAGTGGGCTGAAGCTTTCTTT. This codes for CASSYSEWAEAFF. The chain combines TRBV6-2 or TRBV6-3 with TRBJ1-1, with D unresolved. Trimming shortened V by 0 bases and J by 6 bases, and 8 bases separated the two germline ends. The CDR3 is made up of 13 amino acids. Germline loops: CDR1 MNHEY, CDR2 SVGEGT.